These T cell receptor beta chains were read from a single sample in a study of blood T cell repertoires in COVID-19. Profiled with immunoSEQ multiplex PCR; TCRdb holds only in-frame clones, not every one. Of tens of thousands of clones listed, roughly 90% are singletons. The sequenced sample was peripheral blood. Every receptor here comes from a human donor in a cohort sampled during active COVID-19. The CDR3 runs from the conserved cysteine through the conserved F or W. A D gene is named only where the DNA matches it firmly. Expanded clones are given a class, and other clones once, few, many or no size at all.

- TRBJ2-4 TRBV28 16 - CATATGLILAKNIQYF TGTGCCACCGCGACAGGCCTAATACTAGCCAAAAACATTCAGTACTTC
TRBD2 TRBJ2-5 TRBV5-5 16 - CASSMGLAGVAETQYF TGTGCCAGCAGCATGGGACTAGCGGGAGTTGCAGAGACCCAGTACTTC
TRBD2 TRBJ2-7 TRBV9 17 - CASSTWGLAGVSYEQYF TGTGCCAGCAGCACATGGGGACTAGCGGGAGTATCCTACGAGCAGTACTTC
- TRBJ1-5 TRBV28 15 - CASSRGQSTNQPQHF TGTGCCAGCAGCCGAGGACAGTCCACAAATCAGCCCCAGCATTTT
- TRBJ1-3 TRBV9 13 few CASAGQTRNTIYF TGTGCCAGCGCGGGGCAGACCAGAAACACCATATATTTT
- TRBJ1-2 TRBV30 15 - CAWSVLRQEDYGYTF TGTGCCTGGAGTGTTCTCCGACAGGAAGACTATGGCTACACCTTC
TRBD2 TRBJ2-3 TRBV19 15 - CASSIRTSNGDTQYF TGTGCCAGTAGTATTAGGACTAGCAATGGAGATACGCAGTATTTT
- TRBJ1-3 TRBV6-6 16 - CASSYDGTRSGNTIYF TGTGCCAGCAGTTACGACGGGACTCGCTCTGGAAACACCATATATTTT
- TRBJ1-2 TRBV28 12 once CASSLNFYGYTF TGTGCCAGCAGTTTAAACTTCTATGGCTACACCTTC
TRBD1 TRBJ2-6 TRBV18 16 - CASSRTGGSGANVLTF TGTGCCAGCTCACGGACAGGGGGCTCTGGGGCCAACGTCCTGACTTTC
TRBD2 TRBJ2-5 TRBV9 13 - CASSSGSQETQYF TGTGCCAGCTCTAGCGGGAGCCAAGAGACCCAGTACTTC
- TRBJ2-7 TRBV6-1 15 - CASSERGRGRYEQYF TGTGCCAGCAGTGAAAGGGGTAGGGGAAGGTACGAGCAGTACTTC
- TRBJ2-2 TRBV11-2 15 - CASSLQPRNTGELFF TGTGCCAGCAGCTTACAACCCAGGAACACCGGGGAGCTGTTTTTT
- TRBJ1-2 TRBV6-5 15 - CASTSIGGINYGYTF TGTGCCAGCACCTCAATTGGAGGAATTAACTATGGCTACACCTTC
- TRBJ1-6 TRBV19 16 once CASSIRRAGFNSPLHF TGTGCCAGTAGTATACGGAGGGCAGGATTCAATTCACCCCTCCACTTT
- TRBJ1-3 TRBV22-1 24 - CPGSARPPLSDRPSLFNPGNTIYF TGTCCTGGGAGCGCACGACCCCCACTAAGCGACAGACCATCCTTGTTTAACCCTGGAAACACCATATATTTT
- TRBJ2-7 TRBV3-1/TRBV3-2 14 - CASSFDRRGGEQYF TGTGCCAGCAGCTTCGACAGGCGAGGGGGAGAGCAGTACTTC
TRBD1 TRBJ2-7 TRBV7-9 16 few CASSMGGTGATYEQYF TGTGCCAGCAGCATGGGGGGGACAGGGGCAACCTACGAGCAGTACTTC
TRBD2 TRBJ2-3 TRBV5-1 16 - CASSLGSGRRADTQYF TGCGCCAGCAGCTTGGGTAGCGGGAGGAGGGCAGATACGCAGTATTTT
TRBD2 TRBJ2-3 TRBV24-1 17 - CATSDSGLAGATDTQYF TGTGCCACCAGTGATTCTGGACTAGCGGGGGCCACAGATACGCAGTATTTT
- TRBJ1-5 TRBV27 16 - CASSSGGGISNQPQHF TGTGCCAGCAGTTCGGGGGGGGGAATTAGCAATCAGCCCCAGCATTTT
- TRBJ2-2 TRBV9 16 - CASSVVSFANTGELFF TGTGCCAGCAGCGTAGTGAGTTTCGCGAACACCGGGGAGCTGTTTTTT
- TRBJ2-7 TRBV21-1 18 - CASSKVRLPGVPLREQYF TGTGCCAGCAGCAAAGTCAGGTTGCCAGGGGTTCCCCTACGGGAGCAGTACTTC
TRBD1 TRBJ2-7 TRBV4-3 17 - CASSQDRHRGDVYEQYF TGCGCCAGCAGCCAAGACCGGCACAGGGGGGACGTTTACGAGCAGTACTTC
TRBD2 TRBJ2-5 TRBV12-3/TRBV12-4 13 - CASSLRREETQYF TGTGCCAGCAGCCTTAGGCGGGAGGAGACCCAGTACTTC
- TRBJ2-3 TRBV30 13 - CAWSAGRTDTQYF TGTGCCTGGAGCGCGGGAAGGACAGATACGCAGTATTTT
- TRBJ1-4 TRBV19 16 - CASSIFLDSLIEKLFF TGTGCCAGTAGTATCTTTCTGGACAGTCTAATAGAAAAACTGTTTTTT
- TRBJ2-1 TRBV4-3 17 - CASSHESGGLSYNEQFF TGCGCCAGCAGCCATGAGTCAGGAGGTCTCTCCTACAATGAGCAGTTCTTC